This passage covers 28 T cell receptor beta chains from one sample sequenced in a study of CD4+ T cells in melanoma (dated by TCRdb to between 2020 and 2023). Library creation used the immunoSEQ multiplex PCR assay. TCRdb obtained this table from immuneACCESS and retained in-frame rearrangements with V and J assigned. These tables miss some clones; where compared with another copy, unresolved V genes account for less than half of the shortfall, and the remainder is unexplained. The sample data list about 10,000 clones, and over 60% of these were observed just once. The leading ten clones occupy roughly 21% of the sample. The source material was cells from a culture (not recorded whether cultured in vitro). These receptors all come from a human donor with melanoma.

The chain uses TRBV19 and TRBJ1-2; 8 nucleotides align to TRBD1. The V gene end was trimmed by 10 bases and the J gene end by 6 bases; junction bases not matched to a gene: 13. This CDR3 has 14 amino acids. Germline-derived CDR1 and CDR2 are LNHDA and SQIVND (reference sequence). DNA for the CDR3: TGTGCCACCCGGAACAGGGGGGGTGAGGATGGCTACACCTTC. Residues: CATRNRGGEDGYTF.

In DNA form, the CDR3 reads TGCGCCAGCAGCTTGGGCCTAGCACGCAGTGAGCAGTTCTTC. This sequence encodes CASSLGLARSEQFF. The chain is built from TRBV5-1 and TRBJ2-1, with TRBD2 as a possible D gene (5 bases). The CDR3 sequence is 14 residues long. Germline CDR1 and CDR2: SGHRS and YFSETQ. V lost 0 bases and J 9 bases, leaving 13 bases between the germline ends.

The chain couples TRBV19 to TRBJ2-7, with TRBD2 matching over 7 bases. V lost 4 bases to trimming and J lost 0 bases; unmatched junction nucleotides: 3. This CDR3 contains 14 residues. Germline-derived CDR1 and CDR2 are LNHDA and SQIVND (reference sequence). CDR3 region: CASSTIAGSYEQYF. In DNA, the CDR3 is TGTGCCAGTAGTACCATAGCGGGCTCCTACGAGCAGTACTTC.

V and J are TRBV30 and TRBJ1-2; possibly TRBD1 for D (6 bases). Germline V gene sequence: CDR1 GTSNPN, CDR2 SVGIG (reference sequence). The CDR3 has 14 residues. Trimming took off 7 bases at V and 4 bases at J, with 19 bases between the two ends. For the CDR3, the DNA is TGTGCCTTTCCTCGGGGGGGCCCGCTCTATGGCTACACCTTC. Its protein product is CAFPRGGPLYGYTF.

This chain uses TRBV29-1 with TRBJ2-4; D is unresolved. CDR3 size: 12 residues. V was cut by 0 bases and J by 15 bases, with 15 bases left in between. Germline V lookup: CDR1 SQVTM, CDR2 ANQGSEA. The CDR3 loop is CSVEDPYPIRYF. The CDR3 DNA follows: TGCAGCGTTGAAGACCCCTACCCCATACGGTACTTC. Based on the CDR3 plus reference TRBV29-1 and TRBJ2-4, the full variable domain is SAVISQKPSRDICQRGTSLTIQCQVDSQVTMMFWYRQQPGQSLTLIATANQGSEATYESGFVIDKFPISRPNLTFSTLTVSNMSPEDSSIYLCSVEDPYPIRYFGAGTRLSVL.

This clone was found once. This chain joins TRBV3-1 (or the pseudogene TRBV3-2) and TRBJ1-3, with a weak D call TRBD1 (6 bases). CDR1 and CDR2 from the germline V gene are LGHDT and YNNKEL (reference sequence). The CDR3 is 15 residues long. V lost 7 bases to trimming and J lost 4 bases, with 17 bases between them. The CDR3 loop is CASTPFGGRGNTIYF. CDR3 bases: TGTGCCAGCACCCCCTTTGGGGGGCGAGGAAACACCATATATTTT.

A single count supports this clone. The V call is TRBV19, the J call TRBJ1-2, with TRBD1 as a possible D gene (5 bases). The V and J ends lost 2 bases and 8 bases respectively, with 12 bases between them. Germline V gives CDR1 LNHDA, CDR2 SQIVND (reference sequence). This CDR3 is built from 13 residues. The CDR3 DNA reads as TGTGCCAGTAGTATAAGGGAATGGGACGGCTACACCTTC. Translation: CASSIREWDGYTF.

This chain links TRBV7-8 with TRBJ2-5; 12 bases fit TRBD2. CDR1 is SGHVS, CDR2 FQNEAQ, per germline. The CDR3 spans 15 residues. The trim removed 5 bases at V and 3 bases at J, leaving 4 bases unmatched. For the CDR3, the DNA is TGTGCCAGCAGCGCCCGACTAGCGGGGGAAGAGACCCAGTACTTC. This gives the protein CASSARLAGEETQYF.

The chain couples TRBV5-1 to TRBJ2-7; no definite D call. Germline-derived CDR1 and CDR2 are SGHRS and YFSETQ. CDR3 length equals 14 residues. V was shortened by 1 base and J by 6 bases, with 14 bases between the two germline ends. CDR3 amino acids: CASSLRGPQGEQYF. The CDR3 DNA follows: TGCGCCAGCAGCTTGAGAGGACCCCAAGGCGAGCAGTACTTC. The whole variable domain, remainder taken from reference TRBV5-1 and TRBJ2-7, is KAGVTQTPRYLIKTRGQQVTLSCSPISGHRSVSWYQQTPGQGLQFLFEYFSETQRNKGNFPGRFSGRQFSNSRSEMNVSTLELGDSALYLCASSLRGPQGEQYFGPGTRLTVT.

This clone has just a few counts. This chain connects TRBV3-1 (or the pseudogene TRBV3-2) to TRBJ2-1; either TRBD1 or TRBD2 may supply D (5 bases each). V was cut by 1 base and J by 6 bases, with 22 bases left in between. Germline V gene sequence: CDR1 LGHDT, CDR2 YNNKEL (reference sequence). The CDR3 spans 18 residues. CDR3 sequence: CASSQASHPGTSRNEQFF. DNA for the CDR3: TGTGCCAGCAGCCAAGCTTCCCACCCCGGGACGAGCCGCAATGAGCAGTTCTTC.

The gene calls are TRBV5-1 and TRBJ2-5; D not certain. V shed 0 bases and J shed 1 base, with 7 bases lying between them. CDR3 length equals 14 residues. Germline CDR1 and CDR2: SGHRS and YFSETQ. The DNA for the CDR3 is TGCGCCAGCAGCTTGGTAGGGCCCCAAGAGACCCAGTACTTC. As protein: CASSLVGPQETQYF.

This clone appeared a few times. This chain links TRBV30 with TRBJ1-6; unclear D gene. V shed 3 bases and J shed 11 bases, with 14 bases lying between them. Germline lookup yields CDR1 GTSNPN and CDR2 SVGIG (reference sequence). The CDR3 is 13 amino acids. The CDR3 region is CAWRKTTVPPLHF. The CDR3 region has the DNA TGTGCCTGGAGAAAAACCACAGTCCCACCCCTCCACTTT. The full variable domain, rest sourced from reference TRBV30 and TRBJ1-6, is SQTIHQWPATLVQPVGSPLSLECTVEGTSNPNLYWYRQAAGRGLQLLFYSVGIGQISSEVPQNLSASRPQDRQFILSSKKLLLSDSGFYLCAWRKTTVPPLHFGNGTRLTVT.

V gene TRBV7-8 combines with J gene TRBJ2-3; D perhaps matches TRBD1 (5 bases). Germline values: CDR1 SGHVS, CDR2 FQNEAQ. The CDR3 length is 13 residues. V shed 3 bases and J shed 4 bases, with 8 bases lying between them. The CDR3: CASSFDRADTQYF. The CDR3 DNA follows: TGTGCCAGCAGCTTTGACAGAGCAGATACGCAGTATTTT. Variable domain in full (rest from reference TRBV7-8 and TRBJ2-3): GAGVSQSPRYKVAKRGQDVALRCDPISGHVSLFWYQQALGQGPEFLTYFQNEAQLDKSGLPSDRFFAERPEGSVSTLKIQRTQQEDSAVYLCASSFDRADTQYFGPGTRLTVL.

V is TRBV5-4 and J is TRBJ2-3, with 12 bases aligning to TRBD2. CDR1 is SGHNT and CDR2 is YYREEE in the germline V gene (reference sequence). The CDR3 is 16 residues long. V lost 4 bases to trimming and J lost 0 bases; unmatched junction nucleotides: 3. CDR3 residues: CASSKTSGGSTDTQYF. Here the CDR3 DNA reads TGTGCCAGCAGCAAGACTAGCGGGGGTAGCACAGATACGCAGTATTTT.

This chain joins TRBV4-1 and TRBJ1-1, with D unclear. The CDR3 sequence is 17 residues long. Trimming cost V 1 base and J 2 bases, with 17 bases left between them. In germline, CDR1 is MGHRA, CDR2 YSYEKL. The CDR3 is CASSQVAAVKPNTEAFF. The CDR3 DNA sequence: TGCGCCAGCAGCCAAGTCGCGGCAGTCAAACCTAACACTGAAGCTTTCTTT.

The rearrangement joins TRBV6-2 or TRBV6-3 to TRBJ2-2, with 10 bases fitting TRBD1. CDR1 is MNHEY and CDR2 is SVGEGT in the germline V gene. The trim removed 2 bases at V and 7 bases at J, leaving 7 bases unmatched. The CDR3 consists of 16 residues. In DNA, the CDR3 is TGTGCCAGCAGTTACGACCGTGACAGGGGGCGCGGGGAGCTGTTTTTT. This codes for CASSYDRDRGRGELFF.

The chain employs TRBV5-3 and TRBJ1-4; D call uncertain. TRBV5-3 is noted as an ORF with a role that remains uncertain. CDR3 length equals 14 residues. V was shortened by 4 bases and J by 7 bases, with 14 bases between the two germline ends. The CDR3: CARSPHGCSEKLFF. The CDR3 DNA is TGTGCCAGAAGCCCACACGGGTGCTCTGAAAAACTGTTTTTT.

In this sample, this clone turned up once. The chain is built from TRBV27 and TRBJ2-3; 7 bases are shared with TRBD2. Germline V gives CDR1 MNHEY, CDR2 SMNVEV (reference sequence). Losses at the gene ends were 4 bases for V and 0 bases for J; bases not matched to a gene: 13. The CDR3 has 18 amino acids. The CDR3 protein is CASSSALAGVSSTDTQYF. The CDR3 bases are TGTGCCAGCAGTTCGGCGTTGGCGGGAGTGAGTAGCACAGATACGCAGTATTTT.

The V and J genes are TRBV30 and TRBJ1-2; tentative D call: TRBD1 (6 bases). The CDR3 runs 16 residues. Per germline, CDR1 GTSNPN and CDR2 SVGIG (reference sequence). V lost 1 base and J lost 8, with 23 bases in between. The CDR3 DNA sequence: TGTGCCTGGAGTGCACAGGGCACGAGAGGGGGGTGGGGCTACACCTTC. Protein: CAWSAQGTRGGWGYTF.

There are a few counts of this clone. The chain employs TRBV9 and TRBJ1-1; D gene unclear. Trimming removed 0 bases from V and 7 bases from J, with 10 bases in between. CDR3 length: 13 amino acids. Germline values: CDR1 SGDLS, CDR2 YYNGEE. Here the CDR3 DNA reads TGTGCCAGCAGCGTAGGAGTAGAAGGTGAAGCTTTCTTT. Amino acids: CASSVGVEGEAFF. Drawing the rest from reference TRBV9 and TRBJ1-1, the complete variable domain is DSGVTQTPKHLITATGQRVTLRCSPRSGDLSVYWYQQSLDQGLQFLIQYYNGEERAKGNILERFSAQQFPDLHSELNLSSLELGDSALYFCASSVGVEGEAFFGQGTRLTVV.

The chain joins TRBV11-2 to TRBJ2-1; 7 positions agree with TRBD2. The CDR3 has 14 amino acids. Per the germline V gene, CDR1 is SGHAT and CDR2 is FQNNGV. Losses at the gene ends were 5 bases for V and 8 bases for J; bases not matched to a gene: 9. CDR3 amino acids: CASSPGGVGDEQFF. The CDR3 DNA follows: TGTGCCAGCAGCCCTGGGGGGGTAGGCGATGAGCAGTTCTTC.

This chain uses TRBV27 with TRBJ2-3; 10 nucleotides agree with TRBD2. Germline CDR1 and CDR2: MNHEY and SMNVEV (reference sequence). J lost 1 base, V lost 8 bases, and 9 bases had no gene match. There are 16 residues in the CDR3. CDR3 sequence (DNA): TGTGCCAGCGCTCCCTGGACTAGCGGAGGCACAGATACGCAGTATTTT. It is translated as CASAPWTSGGTDTQYF.

The chain couples TRBV10-2 to TRBJ2-7; 11 bases line up with TRBD2. V dropped 8 bases and J dropped 3; count of bases not matched to a gene: 15. Germline loops: CDR1 WSHSY, CDR2 SAAADI. This CDR3 is built from 17 residues. The chain's CDR3 is CASWGTSGSNSNYEQYF. The CDR3 coding sequence is TGCGCCAGCTGGGGGACTAGCGGCTCGAACTCCAACTACGAGCAGTACTTC.

This clone was counted only a few times. The V call is TRBV7-8, the J call TRBJ2-2; TRBD2 matches at 8 bases. Germline loops: CDR1 SGHVS, CDR2 FQNEAQ. The length of the CDR3 is 15 residues. J was trimmed by 7 bases and V by 0 bases; bases with no gene match: 4. The CDR3 spells CASSLALAGIGELFF. The CDR3 nucleotides are TGTGCCAGCAGCTTAGCGCTAGCGGGTATCGGGGAGCTGTTTTTT.

The gene calls are TRBV5-6 and TRBJ2-7; no definite D call. Deletions cut 1 base from V and 1 base from J, with 6 bases between. The germline V gene encodes CDR1 SGHDT and CDR2 YYEEEE. The CDR3 is made up of 13 amino acids. This CDR3 reads CASSLRQSYEQYF. The CDR3 coding sequence is TGTGCCAGCAGCTTGCGGCAGTCCTACGAGCAGTACTTC.

The chain links TRBV9 to TRBJ2-3; 9 bases match TRBD2. CDR3 size: 16 residues. The germline V gene encodes CDR1 SGDLS and CDR2 YYNGEE. J lost 4 bases, V lost 3 bases, and 9 bases had no gene match. CDR3 coding DNA: TGTGCCAGCAGCGAGGCGGGGGGGGCCCTCGCAGATACGCAGTATTTT. This encodes CASSEAGGALADTQYF.

Concerning this clone itself: The sample holds other DNA sequences that translate to the same CDR3. The rearrangement uses TRBV5-8 and TRBJ1-1; D is perhaps TRBD1 (6 bases). V was trimmed by 1 base and J by 3 bases, leaving 10 bases between them. The CDR3 sequence is 14 residues long. Per germline, CDR1 SGHTS and CDR2 YDEGEE. CDR3 in amino acids: CASSLRGADTEAFF. The CDR3 DNA is TGTGCCAGCAGCTTGAGGGGGGCTGACACTGAAGCTTTCTTT. Combining the CDR3 with reference TRBV5-8 and TRBJ1-1 gives the whole variable domain EAGVTQSPTHLIKTRGQQATLRCSPISGHTSVYWYQQALGLGLQFLLWYDEGEERNRGNFPPRFSGRQFPNYSSELNVNALELEDSALYLCASSLRGADTEAFFGQGTRLTVV.

Only a few counts were recorded for this clone. This chain uses TRBV7-3 with TRBJ2-6, with a possible D match to TRBD1 (6 bases). Germline-derived CDR1 and CDR2 are SGHTA and FQGTGA. The germline V and J ends were trimmed by 5 bases and 0 bases, with 8 bases remaining between them. The length of the CDR3 is 15 residues. CDR3 sequence (DNA): TGTGCCAGCAGCATGGGGGCCTCTGGGGCCAACGTCCTGACTTTC. This gives the protein CASSMGASGANVLTF.